One sample yielded the 13 T cell receptor beta chains listed below, sequenced in a study of blood T cell repertoires in COVID-19. The data were produced by immunoSEQ multiplex PCR, yet TCRdb's version contains in-frame clones alone and is incomplete. The sample has about 400,000 clones, around 89% seen once; the top ten hold 0.95% to 1%. The source material was PBMCs or T cells enriched from blood (not recorded which). These receptors were collected from a woman in her 30s with acute COVID-19.

The rearrangement joins TRBV7-9 to TRBJ2-7; D might be TRBD2 (6 bases). The germline V and J ends were trimmed by 5 bases and 5 bases, with 10 bases remaining between them. The germline gives CDR1 SEHNR, CDR2 FQNEAQ (reference sequence). The CDR3 covers 12 residues. CDR3 residues: CASSHTGDEQYF. Written as DNA, the CDR3 is TGTGCCAGCAGCCATACGGGGGACGAGCAGTACTTC. Complete variable domain (other parts from reference TRBV7-9 and TRBJ2-7): DTGVSQNPRHKITKRGQNVTFRCDPISEHNRLYWYRQTLGQGPEFLTYFQNEAQLEKSRLLSDRFSAERPKGSFSTLEIQRTEQGDSAMYLCASSHTGDEQYFGPGTRLTVT.

This chain joins TRBV6-5 and TRBJ1-5; 9 nucleotides line up with TRBD1. This CDR3 region has 15 residues. Germline values: CDR1 MNHEY, CDR2 SVGAGI. After removal of 5 bases from V and 3 bases from J, the junction contained 5 bases not matched to a gene. The CDR3 coding sequence is TGTGCCAGCAGTCAGACAGGGGGGGACAATCAGCCCCAGCATTTT. Its translation is CASSQTGGDNQPQHF.

The V gene is TRBV19, the J gene TRBJ1-5; a possible D gene is TRBD1 (6 bases). Trimming shortened V by 3 bases and J by 4 bases, and 10 bases separated the two germline ends. This CDR3 has 14 amino acids. Germline CDR1 is LNHDA and CDR2 is SQIVND (reference sequence). The CDR3 nucleotides are TGTGCCAGTAGTATTAAGGACAGAAATCAGCCCCAGCATTTT. It translates to CASSIKDRNQPQHF.

This sequence joins TRBV7-2 and TRBJ1-4; possible D gene TRBD1, 5 bases. Germline lookup yields CDR1 SGHTA and CDR2 FQGNSA. The V end was cut by 6 bases, the J end by 6 bases, with 11 bases between. The CDR3 is made up of 13 amino acids. CDR3 sequence: CASRSDSYEKLFF. The CDR3 DNA reads as TGTGCCAGCAGATCAGACAGTTATGAAAAACTGTTTTTT.

The gene calls are TRBV2 and TRBJ1-5; D is ambiguous. This CDR3 contains 15 residues. CDR1 and CDR2 (germline): SNHLY, FYNNEI. Trimming took off 1 base at V and 7 bases at J, with 14 bases between the two ends. The CDR3 coding sequence is TGTGCCAGCAGTGAAGAGCGGCCCGAAATCCAGCCCCAGCATTTT. It specifies CASSEERPEIQPQHF.

The chain couples TRBV7-9 to TRBJ2-2, with TRBD1 as a possible D gene (6 bases). The CDR3 is 14 amino acids. V was clipped by 3 bases and J by 2 bases, with 7 bases between them. Germline loops: CDR1 SEHNR, CDR2 FQNEAQ (reference sequence). CDR3 nucleotides: TGTGCCAGCAGCTTGGGACAAAACACCGGGGAGCTGTTTTTT. Residues: CASSLGQNTGELFF.

CDR3 amino acids: CASSTQDRPILTDTQYF. The CDR3 DNA reads TGTGCCAGCAGCACACAGGACAGGCCTATCCTCACAGATACGCAGTATTTT. V usage is TRBV9 and J usage is TRBJ2-3; the match to TRBD1 covers 7 bases. CDR3 size: 17 residues. Germline assignment: CDR1 SGDLS and CDR2 YYNGEE. V lost 4 bases and J lost 2; bases outside the gene matches: 13. Variable domain in full (rest from reference TRBV9 and TRBJ2-3): DSGVTQTPKHLITATGQRVTLRCSPRSGDLSVYWYQQSLDQGLQFLIQYYNGEERAKGNILERFSAQQFPDLHSELNLSSLELGDSALYFCASSTQDRPILTDTQYFGPGTRLTVL.

V usage is TRBV7-2 and J usage is TRBJ1-1; D perhaps matches TRBD1 (6 bases). V dropped 6 bases and J dropped 1 base, with 24 bases sitting between them. Germline CDR1 and CDR2: SGHTA and FQGNSA. The CDR3 spans 18 residues. CDR3 residues: CASRIPQGYAARNTEAFF. As DNA, the CDR3 is TGTGCCAGCAGAATCCCTCAGGGGTACGCGGCGAGGAACACTGAAGCTTTCTTT.

This clone was picked up a small number of times. The chain joins TRBV24-1 to TRBJ1-2, with D unclear. Germline loops: CDR1 KGHDR, CDR2 SFDVKD. CDR3 length: 13 amino acids. Trimming stripped 1 base from V and 3 bases from J, with 5 bases between. The DNA of the CDR3 is TGTGCCACCAGTGATTTCGGGGACTATGGCTACACCTTC. The encoded protein is CATSDFGDYGYTF.

The V and J genes are TRBV20-1 and TRBJ1-5; D is perhaps TRBD1 (6 bases). Trimming left V 5 bases short and J 11 bases short, with 13 bases between. The CDR3 runs 11 residues. CDR1 is DFQATT, CDR2 SNEGSKA, per germline (reference sequence). CDR3 amino acids: CSARYTGTQHF. The CDR3 region has the DNA TGCAGTGCTCGGTATACAGGGACCCAGCATTTT.

The chain links TRBV11-2 to TRBJ2-3; 11 bases match TRBD2. J lost 2 bases, V lost 5 bases, and 6 bases had no gene match. Germline CDR1 and CDR2: SGHAT and FQNNGV. The CDR3 is 16 amino acids. The CDR3 sequence is CASSRTLAGVTDTQYF. CDR3 in DNA: TGTGCCAGCAGCCGAACACTAGCGGGGGTCACAGATACGCAGTATTTT.

This chain uses TRBV7-9 with TRBJ2-7, with 10 bases lining up with TRBD1. Germline V gene lookup returns CDR1 SEHNR and CDR2 FQNEAQ (reference sequence). The CDR3 totals 14 residues. J gave up 8 bases and V 3 bases, and 7 bases lay outside the gene matches. The CDR3 nucleotides read TGTGCCAGCAGCTTGGGGACAGGGGATATTAAGCAGTACTTC. The encoded protein is CASSLGTGDIKQYF.

In nucleotides, the CDR3 is TGTGCCAGCAGCAAAGCTGGGGCAACAGAAGCTTTCTTT. Translation: CASSKAGATEAFF. The rearrangement joins TRBV7-9 to TRBJ1-1, with D perhaps TRBD1 (5 bases). The germline CDR1 and CDR2 sequences are SEHNR and FQNEAQ (reference sequence). The CDR3 runs 13 residues. Trimming removed 5 bases at V and 8 bases at J, with 15 bases between.